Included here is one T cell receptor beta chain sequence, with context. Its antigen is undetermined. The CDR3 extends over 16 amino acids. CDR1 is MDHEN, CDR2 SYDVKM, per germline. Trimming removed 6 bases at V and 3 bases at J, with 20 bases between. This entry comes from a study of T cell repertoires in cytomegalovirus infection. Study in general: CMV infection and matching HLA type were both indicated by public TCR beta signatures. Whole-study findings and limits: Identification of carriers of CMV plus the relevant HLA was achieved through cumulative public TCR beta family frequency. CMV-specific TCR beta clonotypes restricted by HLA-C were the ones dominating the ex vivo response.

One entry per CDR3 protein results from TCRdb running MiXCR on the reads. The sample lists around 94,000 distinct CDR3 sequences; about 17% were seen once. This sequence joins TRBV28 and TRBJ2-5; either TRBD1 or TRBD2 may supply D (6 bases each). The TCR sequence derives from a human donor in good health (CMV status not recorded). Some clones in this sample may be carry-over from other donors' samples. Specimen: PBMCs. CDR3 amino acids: CASRSLGGGEKETQYF. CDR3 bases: TGTGCCAGCAGATCCCTCGGGGGCGGGGAAAAAGAGACCCAGTACTTC.